This T cell receptor beta chain comes out of a study of blood T cells in healthy people across ages (dated by TCRdb to about 2015). Looking at the study overall: Template switching captured roughly one uniquely barcoded TCR beta cDNA molecule per two T cells in model experiments. Using deep sequencing normalized with unique cDNA molecular identifiers, the study measured how TCR beta repertoire diversity changes with age. The donors were split into four age groups: young (average 16 years), middle-aged (around 40), aged (more than 60) and long-lived (over 75). To avoid experimental bias, donors of different ages were spread randomly across the sequencing lanes. Two additional independent replicas of 1 million unique cDNA reads from the same blood draw were analyzed for two donors (one aged 18 to 30 and one aged 80 or older).

Overall results and qualifications from the work: The long-lived group showed more naive CD4+ T cells, fewer expanded clones and increased TCR diversity than the aged group, suggesting age selection. Because the CMV infection status of the donors was unknown, age-related changes in expanded clonotypes may potentially have been confounded. Observed TCR beta diversity per million T cells fell roughly linearly with age, and a significant reduction was already apparent by age roughly 40. Estimates of total diversity from one million sequenced T cells were regarded as lower bounds and underestimates. Conclusive comparison of naive and antigen-experienced compartments was prevented by the profiling of bulk unsorted PBMCs. The percentage of naive T cells measured by flow cytometry correlated strongly with observed TCR beta diversity.

Library preparation employed 5' RACE. Sequenced on an Illumina HiSeq 2500. A second roughly 7 to 11 cycle PCR used a sample-barcoded 5' primer and a J-beta primer mix. Each TCR beta cDNA molecule received a unique molecular identifier from a template-switch 5' adaptor carrying 12 random nucleotides. Each sample yielded at least 3 million CDR3-containing paired-end reads. All of the RNA was converted into first-strand cDNA using the Mint cDNA synthesis kit, with a TRBC-specific oligonucleotide serving as the primer. Following uracil-DNA glycosylase treatment, all cDNA underwent a first 18-cycle PCR with the universal primers M1SS and BC2_uni_R. The original methods were these. For normalization, 1 million high-quality reads, each with a distinct molecular identifier, were randomly selected from each sample. Instead of being binned into consensus sequences, reads that shared molecular identifiers were thrown out. MiTCR, with a Q25 quality threshold and the strictest error-elimination algorithm, was used for CDR3 identification, clonotype clustering and error correction. A nonparametric unseen species model using Euler transformation provided a lower-bound estimate of total TCR beta diversity. The public reads were reprocessed in TCRdb via fastp at Q25 and MiXCR, keeping in-frame beta chains. A single entry per CDR3 protein holds the most common genes and DNA from its merged rows. TCRdb, not the original authors, processed these V and J calls. The sample table records just under 750,000 distinct CDR3 sequences; approximately 21% of these occur just once. Of the sample, 22% falls within the top ten clones.

Note on this clonotype: Its antigen is unknown. Base qualities are missing; no much larger clone stands one base away.

The donors were roughly 39 Caucasian individuals from Russia, aged roughly 6 to 100 years, who were systemically healthy. Around 9.9 milliliters of peripheral blood were collected from each donor into EDTA-treated Vacutainer tubes. Ficoll-Paque density-gradient centrifugation was used to isolate PBMCs, with at least 6.5 million per sample. Trizol reagent was used to extract total RNA from PBMCs, with at least 6 micrograms per sample. Naive CD45RAhigh/CD27high T cell percentages were measured by flow cytometry on a PBMC aliquot from every donor. This clonotype was sampled from a man aged 70-80 years in good health. Sequenced: blood.

The DNA sequence reads TGTGCCAGCACCAGAGGGACAGAACAAGAGACCCAGTACTTC. Translated, this gives CASTRGTEQETQYF. The chain couples TRBV12-3 or TRBV12-4 to TRBJ2-5, with 7 bases aligning to TRBD1. Trimming takes 7 bases off V and 2 bases off J; junction bases not matched to a gene: 7. From its cysteine to its phenylalanine, the CDR3 spans 14 amino acids. Just CDR3 DNA is preserved here, 42 bases in frame from base 1.